This T cell receptor beta chain was sequenced for a study of identical twins. TCRdb reprocessed the 5' RACE reads with MiXCR, giving one entry per CDR3 protein. Of hundreds of thousands of distinct CDR3 sequences detected, under 9% appear once; the ten largest clones hold around 0.95%. The CDR3 runs 14 residues. J lost 5 bases, V lost 3 bases, and 5 bases had no gene match. In its sample, this clonotype was seen a few times. This sample was also put to use in a study of yellow fever vaccine responses in identical twins.

The material sequenced was PBMCs. The chain has TRBV23-1 and TRBJ2-3, with 7 bases aligning to TRBD2. TRBV23-1 is an ORF, and what it does is uncertain. This receptor was taken from a woman aged 18-35 years in good health. The CDR3 DNA follows: TGCGCCAGCAGTCATCCCCCGGGGGGAGATACGCAGTATTTT. Encoded protein: CASSHPPGGDTQYF.